This record looks at one TCR beta chain sequence and its context. This record belongs to a study of CD8 T cells in Susac syndrome. The authors reverse transcribed about 0.5 to 1 ug RNA with random hexamers. By means of immunoSEQ multiplex PCR, TCR beta CDR3 spanning 54 Vbeta and 13 Jbeta underwent amplification. Via MiXCR, TCRdb re-called the immunoSEQ multiplex PCR reads, giving one row per CDR3 protein. The sample contains tens of thousands of distinct CDR3 sequences, roughly 93% of which appear only once. The germline V gene encodes CDR1 SGHVS and CDR2 FNYEAQ. This CDR3 is built from 16 residues. Trimming took off 2 bases at V and 0 bases at J, with 14 bases between the two ends. The sequenced target, TCR beta, came from blood CD8+ and CD4+ T cells. In contrast to the negatively isolated CD8+ and CD4+ T cells, TEMRA cells were FACS-enriched.

This clonotype was obtained from a human donor with multiple sclerosis. This chain joins TRBV7-6 and TRBJ2-7, with D possibly called TRBD1 or TRBD2 (5 bases each). The sample taken for sequencing was CD8+ T cells from PBMCs. The CDR3 DNA is TGTGCCAGCAGCTTATCTCCGGGACGGATCTCCTACGAGCAGTACTTC. Its translation: CASSLSPGRISYEQYF.